This T cell receptor (beta chain) was captured in a study of OX40 agonist ivuxolimab in advanced cancers. Study-wide context: Ivuxolimab is a fully human IgG2 antibody that activates OX40 (CD134). Prior therapy, whether anti-PD-1, anti-PD-L1 or anti-CTLA-4, was allowed, and about 39% had some.

V lost 5 bases and J 4 bases, leaving 17 bases between the germline ends. The CDR3 has 15 amino acids. Germline-derived CDR1 and CDR2 are SGHTS and YDEGEE. Samples were taken at baseline and on day 1 of cycles 4 and 7. TCRdb keeps only in-frame clones here, not all; method: immunoSEQ multiplex PCR. The table records some 19,000 clones, roughly nine tenths of them present only once. Findings and caveats of the study: Some of the lowest clonal expansion was seen in partial responders at 0.1-3.0 mg/kg.

Comment on this clone: The target antigen is unknown.

This specimen was CD4+ or CD8+ T cells sorted from blood, taken in a trial of the OX40 agonist ivuxolimab. This receptor was obtained from an adult with an advanced solid tumor such as melanoma, head and neck, liver or kidney cancer. This chain links TRBV5-8 with TRBJ2-3; TRBD2 is a possible D gene (5 bases). CDR3 DNA: TGTGCCAGCAGGATGGAGGCCACCGGAGCAGATACGCAGTATTTT. Protein sequence: CASRMEATGADTQYF.